A selection of T cell receptor beta chains follows, all from one sample in a study of control samples from healthy donors and cancer patients. This table comes from immunoSEQ multiplex PCR, and its TCRdb copy is limited to in-frame clones, with some not included. The sample records roughly 130,000 clones, more than 85% being singletons. The sample consisted of blood. These receptors all come from a man aged 18 to 30 in good health. The conserved cysteine and the conserved F or W are not part of the CDR3 here.

CDR3 protein | CDR3 length | J gene | V gene
ASSEPTGRRSGANVLT | 16 | TRBJ2-6 | TRBV9
ASGFTGALTGNTIY | 14 | TRBJ1-3 | TRBV12-5
ASSLVAGEGDTQY | 13 | TRBJ2-3 | TRBV5-1
ASSEARGSYNSPLH | 14 | TRBJ1-6 | TRBV2
ASGPSNTEAF | 10 | TRBJ1-1 | TRBV12-5
ASSRGQATNEKLF | 13 | TRBJ1-4 | TRBV18
ASSLTGAGTEAF | 12 | TRBJ1-1 | TRBV5-1
SASPTDTQY | 9 | TRBJ2-3 | TRBV20-1
ASSPPGHGYGYT | 12 | TRBJ1-2 | TRBV19
SVSSPREQY | 9 | TRBJ2-7 | TRBV29-1
ASSQTWGTGDGSEQGYT | 17 | TRBJ1-2 | TRBV7-9
ASSSPSRTGPLNTEAF | 16 | TRBJ1-1 | TRBV7-9
ASSLGQGVGNQPQH | 14 | TRBJ1-5 | TRBV5-5
ASSFSHPYEAF | 11 | TRBJ1-1 | TRBV11-1
ASSLGPFSNQPQH | 13 | TRBJ1-5 | TRBV5-8
ASSVFTSGGVSSYNEQF | 17 | TRBJ2-1 | TRBV9
ASSSLTGLGTQY | 12 | TRBJ2-3 | TRBV7-3
ASSLVRPGPGNTEAF | 15 | TRBJ1-1 | TRBV5-4
ASKVQTNTEAF | 11 | TRBJ1-1 | TRBV2
ASSQTTGQGISGNTIY | 16 | TRBJ1-3 | TRBV4-1
ASSGRQTSNQPQH | 13 | TRBJ1-5 | TRBV2
ASSLAPLGPHQPQH | 14 | TRBJ1-5 | TRBV5-1
ASSALPGLAGGGYTQY | 16 | TRBJ2-3 | TRBV7-6
ASSFASGGRPDHYNEQF | 17 | TRBJ2-1 | TRBV7-9
ASSFGRGAAKNIQY | 14 | TRBJ2-4 | TRBV5-6
ASSELAGTGELF | 12 | TRBJ2-2 | TRBV6-1
ASSLTQGTEAF | 11 | TRBJ1-1 | TRBV12-3/TRBV12-4
ATTAGEQDTQY | 11 | TRBJ2-3 | TRBV5-1
ASRDSFGTDTQY | 12 | TRBJ2-3 | TRBV2
ASSLISAGANVLT | 13 | TRBJ2-6 | TRBV27
ASSVGDTNSYEQY | 13 | TRBJ2-7 | TRBV9
ASSFGHYEQY | 10 | TRBJ2-7 | TRBV12-3/TRBV12-4
ASSGGGTGYGYT | 12 | TRBJ1-2 | TRBV5-8
ASRNANYGYT | 10 | TRBJ1-2 | TRBV19
ASSRTGSDGYT | 11 | TRBJ1-2 | TRBV10-2
ASSLFTVSTGELF | 13 | TRBJ2-2 | TRBV7-8
ASSHKSTGTDEQF | 13 | TRBJ2-1 | TRBV7-9
ASSQVEGTKQF | 11 | TRBJ2-1 | TRBV3-1/TRBV3-2
ASSRRGDGANVLT | 13 | TRBJ2-6 | TRBV5-1
ASHSYRVNTGELF | 13 | TRBJ2-2 | TRBV6-5
ASGLTGGEAF | 10 | TRBJ1-1 | TRBV12-5
ACGTGLENTEAF | 12 | TRBJ1-1 | TRBV30